Included here is one T cell receptor (beta chain) sequence, with context. Methods used by the authors: Estimated nucleated cell counts came from reference gene primer amplification. TCRdb's copy holds only in-frame clones and misses some; the assay was immunoSEQ multiplex PCR. V and J calls and clone size are those listed in that table; D and trimming were worked out from the DNA. Of 200,000 to 250,000 clones listed, 70% to 90% are singletons. Germline trimming cut 2 bases from V and 4 bases from J; bases unmatched to any gene: 3. Germline V gene lookup returns CDR1 WSHSY and CDR2 SAAADI. CDR3 size: 17 residues. This sample is drawn from a study of blood T cell repertoires in COVID-19. The overall study: There were acute and convalescent COVID-19 samples, and they came from the United States, Italy and Spain. From T cells, B-cell-depleted T cells, or PBMCs came the material, which was cDNA or gDNA.

The source is a woman under 30 who had recovered from COVID-19. The material sequenced was peripheral blood. The chain joins TRBV10-2 to TRBJ2-3; 16 bases align to TRBD2. The CDR3 sequence: CASSEPGLAGGPDTQYF. As DNA, the CDR3 is TGCGCCAGCAGTGAGCCGGGACTAGCGGGAGGGCCAGATACGCAGTATTTT.